What follows are 3 T cell receptor beta chains derived from one specimen sequenced in a study of cytomegalovirus exposure and HLA in healthy donors. Only in-frame clones appear in the TCRdb table, and some are missing; sequencing was by immunoSEQ multiplex PCR. The table lists under 85,000 clones, roughly 95% of them singletons, with approximately 3.4% in the top ten. The source material was PBMCs. All receptors come from a woman aged 18-29 years in good health and CMV-seropositive.

The chain couples TRBV7-8 to TRBJ2-1; 8 bases align to TRBD2. The CDR3 extends over 15 amino acids. CDR1 is SGHVS, CDR2 FQNEAQ, per germline. J was trimmed by 0 bases and V by 5 bases; bases with no gene match: 3. The CDR3: CASSQRGSSYNEQFF. CDR3 coding DNA: TGTGCCAGCAGCCAGCGGGGGAGCTCCTACAATGAGCAGTTCTTC.

The chain joins TRBV6-5 to TRBJ2-7; D is possibly TRBD1 (6 bases). The CDR3 has 13 amino acids. V lost 6 bases and J lost 3, with 12 bases in between. The germline V gene has CDR1 MNHEY and CDR2 SVGAGI. The CDR3 is CASRPRGGYEQYF. In DNA, the CDR3 is TGTGCCAGCAGACCACGAGGGGGCTACGAGCAGTACTTC.

The chain employs TRBV4-3 and TRBJ2-3, with TRBD2 matching over 8 bases. After removal of 4 bases from V and 2 bases from J, the junction contained 11 bases not matched to a gene. Germline V lookup: CDR1 LGHNA, CDR2 YSLEER. There are 17 residues in the CDR3. In DNA form, the CDR3 reads TGCGCCAGCAGCCCCCGGGGGGGGCGGGGGATCACAGATACGCAGTATTTT. This gives the protein CASSPRGGRGITDTQYF.